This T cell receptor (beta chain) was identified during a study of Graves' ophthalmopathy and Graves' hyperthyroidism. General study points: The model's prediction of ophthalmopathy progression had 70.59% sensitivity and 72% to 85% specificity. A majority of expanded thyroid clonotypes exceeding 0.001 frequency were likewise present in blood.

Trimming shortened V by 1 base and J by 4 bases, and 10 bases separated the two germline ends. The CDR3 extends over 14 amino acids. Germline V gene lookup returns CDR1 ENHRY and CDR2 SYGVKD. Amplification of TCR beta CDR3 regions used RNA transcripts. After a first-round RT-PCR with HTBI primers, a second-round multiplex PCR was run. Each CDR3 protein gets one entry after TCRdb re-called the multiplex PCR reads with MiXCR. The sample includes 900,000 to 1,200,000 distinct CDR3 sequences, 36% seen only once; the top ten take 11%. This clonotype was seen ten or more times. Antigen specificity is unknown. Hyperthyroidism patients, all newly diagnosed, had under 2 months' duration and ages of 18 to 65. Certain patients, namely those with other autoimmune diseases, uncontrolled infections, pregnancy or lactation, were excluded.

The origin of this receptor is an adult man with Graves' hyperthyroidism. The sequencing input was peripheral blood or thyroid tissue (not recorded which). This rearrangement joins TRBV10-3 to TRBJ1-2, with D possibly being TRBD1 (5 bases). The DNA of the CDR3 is TGTGCCATCAGTGAGTTGGGGGTCCGCTATGGCTACACCTTC. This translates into CAISELGVRYGYTF.